This TCR beta chain was documented in a study of blood T cell repertoires in COVID-19. Turning to the study itself: Samples came from the United States, Italy and Spain, spanning acute and convalescent COVID-19. T cells, B-cell-depleted T cells, or PBMCs supplied cDNA or gDNA.

Germline CDR1 is SGHTA and CDR2 is FQGNSA. This CDR3 is built from 15 residues. The V end was cut by 5 bases, the J end by 6 bases, with 17 bases between. In the original workflow: Amplifying reference gene primers gave estimates of nucleated cell counts. Some clones are missing from TCRdb's copy, which holds only in-frame ones; the method was immunoSEQ multiplex PCR. That table furnishes V, J and clone size, whereas the DNA furnished D and trimming. Of 120,000 or so clones listed, 70% to 75% are singletons. Sequencing was done on a sample of peripheral blood. This TCR came from a man in his 60s with acute or convalescent COVID-19. This sequence joins TRBV7-2 and TRBJ1-5; maybe TRBD1 (6 bases). CDR3 protein: CASSLRGGAIQPQHF. CDR3 nucleotides: TGTGCCAGCAGCCTTAGGGGGGGGGCGATTCAGCCCCAGCATTTT.